Following are 6 T cell receptor beta chains from one sample sequenced in a study of a mutant IDH1 vaccine in newly diagnosed glioma (dated by TCRdb to 2020 to 2023). Libraries were made using the immunoSEQ multiplex PCR assay. The table was pulled from immuneACCESS by TCRdb, which kept in-frame rearrangements only. Such tables lose some clones; where checked, under half of the loss comes from unresolved V genes, and the rest has no known cause. This sample holds tens of thousands of clones; roughly 80% were observed only once. The ten largest clonotypes hold roughly 5.3% of the sample. These TCRs' antigens remain unknown. Sample time point, as interpreted from the label and publication: week 47, end of study. Each vaccine dose was 300 ug of a 20-mer mutant IDH1 peptide in Montanide, given subcutaneously with topical imiquimod. Specimen: PBMCs, collected from a glioma patient whose treatment included an IDH1 peptide vaccine. Receptor source: a man over 45 with glioma.

A word on this clone: Other DNA sequences from this sample encode an identical CDR3 as well. This sequence joins TRBV6-1 and TRBJ2-5; the D is unclear. Trimming removed 5 bases at V and 2 bases at J, with 3 bases between. Germline loops: CDR1 MNHNS, CDR2 SASEGT. This CDR3 has 11 amino acids. In nucleotides, the CDR3 is TGTGCCAGCAGTCGGCAAGAGACCCAGTACTTC. Amino acid sequence: CASSRQETQYF.

The chain recombines TRBV4-3 with TRBJ2-1, with TRBD1 matching over 8 bases. J was trimmed by 4 bases and V by 1 base; bases with no gene match: 9. The CDR3 extends over 17 amino acids. Germline CDR1 LGHNA, CDR2 YSLEER. The CDR3 spells CASSQGAITGGYNEQFF. The DNA for the CDR3 is TGCGCCAGCAGCCAAGGGGCGATTACAGGGGGTTACAATGAGCAGTTCTTC.

The V call is TRBV7-9, the J call TRBJ2-2; D gene ambiguous. V shed 5 bases and J shed 3 bases, with 10 bases lying between them. The CDR3 is 14 residues long. Germline V gene data show CDR1 as SEHNR and CDR2 as FQNEAQ (reference sequence). Written as DNA, the CDR3 is TGTGCCAGCAGCGCCAAAATGGACACCGGGGAGCTGTTTTTT. Its protein is CASSAKMDTGELFF.

J is TRBJ2-1 and V is TRBV9; maybe TRBD1 (6 bases). The CDR3 contains 14 residues. Germline V gene lookup returns CDR1 SGDLS and CDR2 YYNGEE. V dropped 3 bases and J dropped 3 bases, with 10 bases sitting between them. CDR3 sequence: CASSEGENYNEQFF. The CDR3 coding sequence is TGTGCCAGCAGCGAGGGGGAGAACTACAATGAGCAGTTCTTC.

The CDR3 DNA is TGTGCCATCAGTGAGGCAACAGGGCTCTCTTTTGGCGGGGAAGCTTTCTTT. It encodes CAISEATGLSFGGEAFF. This chain links TRBV10-3 with TRBJ1-1; tentatively, D is TRBD1 (6 bases). CDR1 is ENHRY, CDR2 SYGVKD, per germline. V was trimmed by 2 bases and J by 8 bases, leaving 24 bases between them. The CDR3 consists of 17 residues.

This chain uses TRBV10-3 with TRBJ2-7; no clear D. The CDR3 spans 15 residues. In germline, CDR1 is ENHRY, CDR2 SYGVKD. The V gene lost 0 bases and the J gene lost 0 bases, with 9 bases spanning the gap. CDR3 nucleotide sequence: TGTGCCATCAGTGAGTCGGACCTAAACTCCTACGAGCAGTACTTC. Protein: CAISESDLNSYEQYF.